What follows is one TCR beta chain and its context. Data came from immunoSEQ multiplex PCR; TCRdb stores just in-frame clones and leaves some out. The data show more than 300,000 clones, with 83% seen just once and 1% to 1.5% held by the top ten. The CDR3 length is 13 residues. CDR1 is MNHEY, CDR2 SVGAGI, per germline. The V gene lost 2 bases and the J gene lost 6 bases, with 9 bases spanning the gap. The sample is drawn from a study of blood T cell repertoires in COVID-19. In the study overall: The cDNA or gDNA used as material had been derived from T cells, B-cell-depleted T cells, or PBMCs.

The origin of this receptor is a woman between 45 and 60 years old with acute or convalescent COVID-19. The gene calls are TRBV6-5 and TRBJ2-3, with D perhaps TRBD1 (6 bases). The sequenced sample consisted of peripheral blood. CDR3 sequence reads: CASSYGRGDTQYF. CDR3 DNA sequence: TGTGCCAGCAGTTACGGCAGGGGCGATACGCAGTATTTT.